The clone carrying this TCR beta chain occurred many times. This sample is part of a study of CD8 T cells in ankylosing spondylitis. Each TCR beta library was made by quantitative 5'-RACE that incorporated molecular barcodes. TCRdb called the 5' RACE reads again in MiXCR, with one record for every CDR3 protein. This table holds roughly 250,000 distinct CDR3 sequences, around 7.8% found once. The CDR3 is 14 residues long. Losses at the gene ends were 3 bases for V and 0 bases for J; bases not matched to a gene: 0. Germline CDR1 reads SGHDN; CDR2 reads FVKESK. The sequence was obtained from a male donor with ankylosing spondylitis or in good health (not recorded which). This chain connects TRBV14 to TRBJ1-2; 8 nucleotides line up with TRBD1. The material sequenced was blood, either unsorted or a sorted T cell fraction (not recorded which). CDR3 nucleotide sequence: TGTGCCAGCAGCCAGGACAGGGCTAACTATGGCTACACCTTC. Translating it yields CASSQDRANYGYTF.